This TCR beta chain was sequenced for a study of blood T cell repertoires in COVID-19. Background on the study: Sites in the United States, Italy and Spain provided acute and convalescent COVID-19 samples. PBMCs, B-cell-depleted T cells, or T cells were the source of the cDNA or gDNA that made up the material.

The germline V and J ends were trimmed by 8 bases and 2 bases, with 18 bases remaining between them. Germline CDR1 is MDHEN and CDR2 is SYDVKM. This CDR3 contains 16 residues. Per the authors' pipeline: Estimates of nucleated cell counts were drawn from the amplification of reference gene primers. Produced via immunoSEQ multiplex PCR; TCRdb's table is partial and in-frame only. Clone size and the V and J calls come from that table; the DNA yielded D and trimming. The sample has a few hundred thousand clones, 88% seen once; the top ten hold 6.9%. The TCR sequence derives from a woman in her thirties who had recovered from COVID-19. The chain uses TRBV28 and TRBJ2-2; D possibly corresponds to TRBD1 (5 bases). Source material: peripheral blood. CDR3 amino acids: CASLSRAGRNTGELFF. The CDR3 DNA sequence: TGTGCCAGCCTTAGCCGGGCAGGGCGAAACACCGGGGAGCTGTTTTTT.